The T cell receptor beta chain described here comes from a study of CD8 T cells in ankylosing spondylitis. This clonotype was counted between two and nine times. Its target is not known. Making use of molecular barcodes, quantitative 5'-RACE generated TCR beta libraries. Using its own MiXCR run on the 5' RACE reads, TCRdb lists one record per CDR3 protein. The sample shows 290,000 or so distinct CDR3 sequences, under 25% of them seen only once. Overall study findings and caveats: As reported, disease-linked clones showed significant enrichment in matched ankylosing spondylitis synovial fluid. Earlier reports found some motif variants in synovial fluid and blood in reactive arthritis. Disease-linked clones bore a CD8+ phenotype, appearing relatively rarely in peripheral blood.

The germline V gene has CDR1 DFQATT and CDR2 SNEGSKA (reference sequence). The CDR3 runs to 13 residues. Trimming removed 0 bases from V and 6 bases from J, with 11 bases in between. The sequenced material came from blood, either unsorted or a sorted T cell fraction (not recorded which). The TCR sequence derives from a female donor with ankylosing spondylitis or in good health (not recorded which). V is TRBV20-1 and J is TRBJ2-5; possibly TRBD2 for D (5 bases). This CDR3 reads CSARDGLLKTQYF. In DNA form, the CDR3 reads TGCAGTGCTAGAGATGGACTTCTTAAGACCCAGTACTTC.